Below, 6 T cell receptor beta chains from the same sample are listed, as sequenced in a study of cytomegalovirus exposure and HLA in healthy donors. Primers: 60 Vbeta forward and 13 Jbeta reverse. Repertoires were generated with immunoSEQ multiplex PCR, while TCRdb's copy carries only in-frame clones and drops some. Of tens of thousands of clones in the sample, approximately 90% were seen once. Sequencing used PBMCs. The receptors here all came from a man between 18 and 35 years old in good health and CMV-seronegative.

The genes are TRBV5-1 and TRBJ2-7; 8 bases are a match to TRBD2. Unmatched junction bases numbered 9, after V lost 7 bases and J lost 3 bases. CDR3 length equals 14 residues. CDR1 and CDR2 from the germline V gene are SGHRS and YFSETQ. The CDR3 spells CASGLSGSSYEQYF. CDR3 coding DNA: TGCGCCAGCGGCCTAAGCGGGAGTAGCTACGAGCAGTACTTC.

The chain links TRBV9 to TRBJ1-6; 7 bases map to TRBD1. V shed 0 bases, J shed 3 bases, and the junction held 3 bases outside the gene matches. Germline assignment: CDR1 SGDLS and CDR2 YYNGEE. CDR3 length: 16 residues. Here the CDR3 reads CASSVEQGRYNSPLHF. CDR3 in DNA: TGTGCCAGCAGCGTAGAACAGGGGCGCTATAATTCACCCCTCCACTTT.

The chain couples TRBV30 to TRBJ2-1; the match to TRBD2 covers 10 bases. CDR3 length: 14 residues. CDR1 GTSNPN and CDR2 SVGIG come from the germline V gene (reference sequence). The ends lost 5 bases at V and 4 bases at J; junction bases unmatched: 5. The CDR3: CAWGRLAGYNEQFF. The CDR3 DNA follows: TGTGCCTGGGGAAGACTAGCGGGTTACAATGAGCAGTTCTTC.

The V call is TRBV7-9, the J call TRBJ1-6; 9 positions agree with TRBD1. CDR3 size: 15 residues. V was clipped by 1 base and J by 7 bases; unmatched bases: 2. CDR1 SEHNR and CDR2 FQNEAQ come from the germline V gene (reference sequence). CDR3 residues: CASSLVGTGNSPLHF. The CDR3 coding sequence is TGTGCCAGCAGCTTAGTCGGGACAGGGAATTCACCCCTCCACTTT.

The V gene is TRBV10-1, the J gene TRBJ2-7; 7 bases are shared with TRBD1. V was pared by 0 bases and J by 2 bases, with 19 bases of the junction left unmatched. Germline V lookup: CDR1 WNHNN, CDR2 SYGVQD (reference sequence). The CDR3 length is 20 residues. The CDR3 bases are TGCGCCAGCAGTGAGTCCCGGAAACTCATCCCGGGACAGTTGCCCTACGAGCAGTACTTC. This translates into CASSESRKLIPGQLPYEQYF.

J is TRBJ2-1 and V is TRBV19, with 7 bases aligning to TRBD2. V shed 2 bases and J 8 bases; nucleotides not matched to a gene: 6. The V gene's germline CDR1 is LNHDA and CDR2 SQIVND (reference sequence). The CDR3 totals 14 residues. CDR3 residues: CASSIPSGIDEQFF. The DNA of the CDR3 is TGTGCCAGTAGTATACCTAGCGGTATAGATGAGCAGTTCTTC.